This T cell receptor beta chain was recovered during a study of blood T cell repertoires in COVID-19. Overall study context: The study drew acute and convalescent COVID-19 samples from the United States, Italy and Spain. PBMCs, B-cell-depleted T cells, or T cells were the source of the cDNA or gDNA that made up the material.

J lost 3 bases, V lost 3 bases, and 7 bases had no gene match. Germline CDR1 is SEHNR and CDR2 is FQNEAQ (reference sequence). The CDR3 loop spans 15 amino acids. Study processing details: Using reference gene primer amplification, nucleated cell counts were estimated. Here immunoSEQ multiplex PCR was the method, and the copy in TCRdb shows in-frame clones only, minus some. V and J calls and clone size are given by that table; D and trimming were obtained from the DNA. The data show 200,000 to 250,000 clones, around nine tenths seen once. The chain has TRBV7-9 and TRBJ1-1, with 7 bases matching TRBD1. The clonotype originates from a man in his 60s who had recovered from COVID-19. Source material: peripheral blood. The CDR3 here is CASSLSDRVDTEAFF. CDR3 sequence (DNA): TGTGCCAGCAGCTTGAGTGACAGGGTAGACACTGAAGCTTTCTTT.